Sequencing of this T cell receptor (beta chain) was carried out in a study of T cell clonality in common variable immunodeficiency. Regarding the study as a whole: CVID subjects showed higher TCRbeta clonality than healthy controls. CVID subjects shared fewer TCRbeta clones than healthy controls did.

The protocol was immunoSEQ multiplex PCR, while the TCRdb copy is restricted to in-frame clones and leaves out a portion. The sample shows approximately 42,000 clones, none of them appearing just once. Germline CDR1 LGHNA, CDR2 YNFKEQ. CDR3 length: 15 amino acids. In its sample, this clone was seen many times. Its antigen is currently unknown. Germline is not matched at one junction end, which may reflect a read error. The read ends 3 residues before the CDR3 terminus; that terminus is restored from the germline J gene. This sequence originates from a person aged 18 to 70 in good health. The chain is built from TRBV4-2 and TRBJ2-5; a weak D match, TRBD1 (5 bases). Sequencing was carried out using peripheral blood mononuclear cells. The CDR3 DNA, read in part, is TGCGCCAGCAGCCCAGGGTCGCTAAACACAGATACC. Its protein product is CASSPGSLNTDT. The whole CDR3 sequence is CASSPGSLNTDTQYF.